What follows are 30 T cell receptor beta chains derived from one specimen sequenced in a study of beta chain features in type 1 diabetes. Their specific antigens are unknown. Study outcomes and limitations: Moderate yet significant TCRB CDR3 shortening was seen in Type 1 diabetes patients in all four CD4+ subsets.

The authors reverse transcribed all of the isolated RNA, so sequencing captured expressed TCRB transcripts. Sequencing was performed with immunoSEQ multiplex PCR; in TCRdb, only in-frame clones are kept and a portion is missing. The data contain under 200,000 clones, 8% to 9.5% of them singletons. The sequenced sample was central memory CD4+ T cells from blood. These receptors originate from a woman between 18 and 29 years old with type 1 diabetes.

The CDR3 protein is CAWSVSSNQPQHF. CDR3 sequence (DNA): TGTGCCTGGAGTGTGAGTAGCAATCAGCCCCAGCATTTT. V usage is TRBV30 and J usage is TRBJ1-5; D unresolved. The CDR3 covers 13 residues. Trimming cost V 0 bases and J 0 bases, with 3 bases left between them. Germline V gene data show CDR1 as GTSNPN and CDR2 as SVGIG (reference sequence).

A word on this clone: Other DNA sequences in this specimen translate into the identical CDR3. The chain uses TRBV29-1 and TRBJ2-7; D is perhaps TRBD1 (5 bases). The CDR3 runs 12 residues. V dropped 7 bases and J dropped 3 bases, with 13 bases sitting between them. CDR1 is SQVTM, CDR2 ANQGSEA, per germline. The CDR3 nucleotides are TGCAGCGCTGGGCAGGGCGACTACGAGCAGTACTTC. Translated, it gives CSAGQGDYEQYF.

This clone was counted ten times or more. V gene TRBV18 combines with J gene TRBJ2-4; D is perhaps TRBD1 (6 bases). CDR3 size: 16 residues. Looked up from germline, CDR1 is KGHSH and CDR2 is LQKENI. Trimming pared 8 bases from V and 3 bases from J, leaving 20 bases between. The CDR3 nucleotides read TGTGCCAGCCACCAGGGGAGCGCGACGGGCAAAAACATTCAGTACTTC. It codes for CASHQGSATGKNIQYF.

This clone has just a few counts. J is TRBJ2-2 and V is TRBV4-3; possible D gene TRBD1, 6 bases. CDR3 length equals 16 residues. Trimming left V 1 base short and J 5 bases short, with 14 bases between. Germline V lookup: CDR1 LGHNA, CDR2 YSLEER. The DNA of the CDR3 is TGCGCCAGCAGCCAAGGAAGCAGGGGACGGACCGGGGAGCTGTTTTTT. Translated: CASSQGSRGRTGELFF.

In its sample, this clone was seen a few times. The chain carries TRBV5-8 and TRBJ2-2; perhaps TRBD2 as D (6 bases). The V gene lost 0 bases and the J gene lost 3 bases, with 12 bases spanning the gap. In germline, CDR1 is SGHTS, CDR2 YDEGEE. This CDR3 contains 16 residues. CDR3 residues: CASSLEAGLHTGELFF. Here the CDR3 DNA reads TGTGCCAGCAGCTTGGAGGCGGGACTCCACACCGGGGAGCTGTTTTTT.

This clone was found a few times. This chain links TRBV5-6 with TRBJ1-5, with D unresolved. Germline V gives CDR1 SGHDT, CDR2 YYEEEE. The ends were cut back, 4 bases at V and 4 bases at J, with 18 bases in the middle. The CDR3 totals 16 residues. CDR3 bases: TGTGCCAGCAGCAGTGGTAACACAAGATTTAATCAGCCCCAGCATTTT. Amino acid sequence: CASSSGNTRFNQPQHF.

In its sample, this clone was seen a few times. The gene calls are TRBV18 and TRBJ2-2; 11 bases are a match to TRBD2. The CDR3 has 18 amino acids. V lost 3 bases to trimming and J lost 0 bases; unmatched junction nucleotides: 6. The V gene's germline CDR1 is KGHSH and CDR2 LQKENI. The DNA of the CDR3 is TGTGCCAGCTCACCCCCGGGACTAGCGGAGACGAACACCGGGGAGCTGTTTTTT. Amino acid sequence: CASSPPGLAETNTGELFF.

V usage is TRBV29-1 and J usage is TRBJ2-3, with TRBD2 matching over 7 bases. This CDR3 is 16 amino acids long. The germline gives CDR1 SQVTM, CDR2 ANQGSEA. After removal of 4 bases from V and 5 bases from J, the junction contained 15 bases not matched to a gene. This CDR3 reads CSVGASGAGLGDTQYF. CDR3 DNA: TGCAGCGTTGGTGCCTCAGGAGCGGGGCTTGGAGATACGCAGTATTTT.

The chain uses TRBV18 and TRBJ2-7; 7 nucleotides match TRBD1. This CDR3 has 16 residues. The germline CDR1 and CDR2 sequences are KGHSH and LQKENI. Trimming at V came to 2 bases and at J to 0 bases, leaving 7 bases not matched to a gene. The CDR3 bases are TGTGCCAGCTCACCATCAACAGGGGTTTCCTCCTACGAGCAGTACTTC. As protein: CASSPSTGVSSYEQYF.

This chain uses TRBV7-3 with TRBJ2-2; TRBD2 matches at 11 bases. Unmatched junction bases numbered 7, after V lost 5 bases and J lost 5 bases. The CDR3 contains 16 residues. Per the germline V gene, CDR1 is SGHTA and CDR2 is FQGTGA. The CDR3 protein is CASSLPSGGTTGELFF. The CDR3 nucleotides are TGTGCCAGCAGCCTCCCTAGCGGGGGGACGACCGGGGAGCTGTTTTTT.

This chain connects TRBV4-3 to TRBJ2-7; TRBD2 is a possible D gene (5 bases). The germline V gene has CDR1 LGHNA and CDR2 YSLEER. This CDR3 is 16 amino acids long. Trimming cost V 0 bases and J 2 bases, with 14 bases left between them. In nucleotides, the CDR3 is TGCGCCAGCAGCCAAGATAGAGGGAGTTACCCCTACGAGCAGTACTTC. Protein product: CASSQDRGSYPYEQYF.

This clone has just a few counts. The chain links TRBV11-3 to TRBJ2-1; TRBD2 might be the D (6 bases). The CDR3 is made up of 15 amino acids. Germline CDR1 SGHNT, CDR2 YENEEA. V dropped 1 base and J dropped 0 bases, with 7 bases sitting between them. This CDR3 is CASSLAGSSYNEQFF. As DNA, the CDR3 is TGTGCCAGCAGCTTAGCCGGGAGCTCCTACAATGAGCAGTTCTTC.

This chain joins TRBV25-1 and TRBJ1-4, with D tentatively TRBD1 (5 bases). V was pared by 1 base and J by 6 bases, with 21 bases between. The CDR3 has 18 amino acids. In germline, CDR1 is MGHDK, CDR2 SYGVNS. DNA for the CDR3: TGTGCCAGCAGTGAATGGGCAGGACCCGGGGGTGCGGATGAAAAACTGTTTTTT. Translated: CASSEWAGPGGADEKLFF.

The chain joins TRBV18 to TRBJ1-2; D is unclear. The CDR3 has 14 residues. Germline CDR1 is KGHSH and CDR2 is LQKENI. The ends were cut back, 0 bases at V and 0 bases at J, with 5 bases in the middle. The CDR3 region is CASSPPSANYGYTF. CDR3 bases: TGTGCCAGCTCACCACCTTCGGCTAACTATGGCTACACCTTC.

There are a few counts of this clone. The rearrangement links TRBV30 to TRBJ2-1; a weak D match, TRBD2 (5 bases). The CDR3 covers 14 residues. Germline CDR1 GTSNPN, CDR2 SVGIG (reference sequence). Trimming left V 1 base short and J 5 bases short, with 12 bases between. In DNA, the CDR3 is TGTGCCTGGAGTGCGGCTAGCCGGCACAATGAGCAGTTCTTC. Its translation is CAWSAASRHNEQFF.

The chain recombines TRBV4-3 with TRBJ1-2; no reliable D call. CDR1 and CDR2 (germline): LGHNA, YSLEER. The CDR3 has 16 amino acids. V lost 0 bases and J 6 bases, leaving 17 bases between the germline ends. In DNA form, the CDR3 reads TGCGCCAGCAGCCAAGATCTGAACCTGCTTAGAAATGGCTACACCTTC. Translated: CASSQDLNLLRNGYTF.

In its sample, this clone was seen a few times. V usage is TRBV9 and J usage is TRBJ2-2, with 10 bases lining up with TRBD2. Trimming at V came to 1 base and at J to 7 bases, leaving 7 bases not matched to a gene. Germline values: CDR1 SGDLS, CDR2 YYNGEE. The CDR3 is 16 residues long. The CDR3: CASSVSLAGAIGELFF. The CDR3 DNA reads TGTGCCAGCAGCGTAAGTCTAGCGGGAGCAATCGGGGAGCTGTTTTTT.

This clone was recorded a few times. V and J are TRBV28 and TRBJ1-2; TRBD1 aligns across 10 bases. This CDR3 region has 14 residues. Germline V CDR1 and CDR2: MDHEN, SYDVKM. V dropped 5 bases and J dropped 4; count of bases not matched to a gene: 4. The CDR3 nucleotides read TGTGCCAGCAGTCCCGGGACAGGGGTCTATGGCTACACCTTC. It specifies CASSPGTGVYGYTF.

This clone was counted between two and nine times. This chain uses TRBV29-1 with TRBJ2-3, with 10 bases identical to TRBD2. CDR3 length: 15 residues. In germline, CDR1 is SQVTM, CDR2 ANQGSEA. V trimming: 4 bases; J trimming: 6 bases; junction bases outside the gene matches: 10. The CDR3 here is CSVAPAGGPSDTQYF. CDR3 sequence (DNA): TGCAGCGTTGCTCCAGCGGGAGGGCCGTCGGATACGCAGTATTTT.

The sample holds a few counts of this clone. One junction end does not reproduce the germline sequence, and a read error may be involved. The rearrangement joins TRBV7-2 to TRBJ2-1; D might be TRBD1 (5 bases). Germline values: CDR1 SGHTA, CDR2 FQGNSA. This CDR3 comprises 12 residues. The CDR3 region is CASSLAGRGPIF. CDR3 DNA: TGTGCCAGCAGCTTAGCCGGTAGGGGTCCGATCTTC.

This clone turned up a few times. The same CDR3 arises from other DNA sequences in this sample as well. The chain combines TRBV4-3 with TRBJ2-7, with a tentative D call TRBD1 (6 bases). From germline, CDR1 is LGHNA and CDR2 YSLEER. Trimming shortened V by 0 bases and J by 3 bases, and 6 bases separated the two germline ends. There are 13 residues in the CDR3. The CDR3 region is CASSQDRGYEQYF. The DNA of the CDR3 is TGCGCCAGCAGCCAAGACAGGGGCTACGAGCAGTACTTC.

This clone was detected only a few times. The rearrangement uses TRBV9 and TRBJ2-5, with D maybe TRBD2 (5 bases). V dropped 3 bases and J dropped 5 bases, with 11 bases sitting between them. The CDR3 is made up of 13 amino acids. The germline V gene encodes CDR1 SGDLS and CDR2 YYNGEE. The chain's CDR3 is CASSGTSWETQYF. In DNA form, the CDR3 reads TGTGCCAGCAGCGGTACTAGTTGGGAGACCCAGTACTTC.

The chain carries TRBV25-1 and TRBJ1-6; D perhaps matches TRBD1 (6 bases). V was pared by 3 bases and J by 10 bases, with 13 bases between. Germline V gives CDR1 MGHDK, CDR2 SYGVNS. The CDR3 is 14 residues long. The CDR3 DNA reads TGTGCCAGCAGTGATTCAGGGAGGGGGTCACCCCTCCACTTT. Translation: CASSDSGRGSPLHF.

This chain joins TRBV6-5 and TRBJ1-4, with D possibly TRBD1 on 5 matching bases. This CDR3 is built from 14 residues. Trimming pared 6 bases from V and 8 bases from J, leaving 16 bases between. The V gene's germline CDR1 is MNHEY and CDR2 SVGAGI. The CDR3, as DNA: TGTGCCAGCAGGTCGGGCAGGGCAAGGGAAAAACTGTTTTTT. Translating it yields CASRSGRAREKLFF.

This clone was seen a few times. The gene calls are TRBV5-4 and TRBJ2-3, with 12 nucleotides matching TRBD2. The CDR3 has 16 amino acids. Unmatched junction bases numbered 5, after V lost 1 base and J lost 5 bases. CDR1 SGHNT and CDR2 YYREEE come from the germline V gene (reference sequence). The CDR3, as DNA: TGTGCCAGCAGCTTGAAACTAGCGGGAGGAGGAGATACGCAGTATTTT. Translation gives CASSLKLAGGGDTQYF. Complete variable domain (other parts from reference TRBV5-4 and TRBJ2-3): ETGVTQSPTHLIKTRGQQVTLRCSSQSGHNTVSWYQQALGQGPQFIFQYYREEENGRGNFPPRFSGLQFPNYSSELNVNALELDDSALYLCASSLKLAGGGDTQYFGPGTRLTVL.

This chain links TRBV7-9 with TRBJ2-5; D ambiguous. CDR3 length equals 14 residues. In germline, CDR1 is SEHNR, CDR2 FQNEAQ (reference sequence). Trimming took 3 bases from V and 2 from J, leaving 10 bases between them. For the CDR3, the DNA is TGTGCCAGCAGCTTCAGTTTCCAGCAAGAGACCCAGTACTTC. Protein: CASSFSFQQETQYF.

This clone has more than one count but fewer than ten. The chain recombines TRBV2 with TRBJ2-7, with TRBD1 as a possible D gene (5 bases). CDR3 length equals 12 residues. Germline loops: CDR1 SNHLY, CDR2 FYNNEI. V lost 6 bases and J 4 bases, leaving 10 bases between the germline ends. The CDR3 DNA reads TGTGCCAGCAGGTTGACAGAGTACGAGCAGTACTTC. Its protein product is CASRLTEYEQYF.

This clone appeared a few times. The V call is TRBV4-2, the J call TRBJ2-1, with 8 bases aligning to TRBD2. Trimming at V came to 0 bases and at J to 5 bases, leaving 12 bases not matched to a gene. The CDR3 is 18 amino acids. Germline V gene data show CDR1 as LGHNA and CDR2 as YNFKEQ. The chain's CDR3 is CASSQEVLWAGGNNEQFF. The CDR3, as DNA: TGTGCCAGCAGCCAAGAAGTCCTATGGGCGGGAGGAAACAATGAGCAGTTCTTC.

This clone has only a few counts. The chain employs TRBV7-3 and TRBJ2-2; maybe TRBD2 (5 bases). The germline V and J ends were trimmed by 5 bases and 6 bases, with 13 bases remaining between them. The germline V gene has CDR1 SGHTA and CDR2 FQGTGA. The CDR3 runs to 14 residues. The CDR3 region is CASSRTRGSGELFF. In nucleotides, the CDR3 is TGTGCCAGCAGCCGGACCCGGGGTTCCGGGGAGCTGTTTTTT. Supplemented by reference TRBV7-3 and TRBJ2-2, the full variable domain reads GAGVSQTPSNKVTEKGKYVELRCDPISGHTALYWYRQSLGQGPEFLIYFQGTGAADDSGLPNDRFFAVRPEGSVSTLKIQRTERGDSAVYLCASSRTRGSGELFFGEGSRLTVL.

This chain joins TRBV30 and TRBJ2-2; D unresolved. CDR1 GTSNPN and CDR2 SVGIG come from the germline V gene (reference sequence). This CDR3 is 11 amino acids long. Trimming removed 8 bases from V and 4 bases from J, with 8 bases in between. CDR3 amino acids: CASLRTGELFF. DNA for the CDR3: TGTGCCAGCCTGCGCACCGGGGAGCTGTTTTTT.